These 13 T cell receptor beta chains originate from one sample sequenced in a study of T-cell reconstitution after alpha-beta-depleted transplantation in children. Molecular barcoding with unique molecular identifiers was used for the TCRbeta library. TCRdb reprocessed the PCR reads with MiXCR, giving one entry per CDR3 protein. Here the sample spans 600,000 or so distinct CDR3 sequences, 23% being singletons. This material consisted of PBMCs, mostly from graft donor cells, taken 360 days after TCRalphabeta/CD19-depleted stem cell transplant. The receptors were gathered from a boy under two years old who had a stem cell transplant for acute myeloid leukemia, so the T cells may come from the graft donor.

The chain recombines TRBV28 with TRBJ2-5, with unresolved D. Trimming pared 4 bases from V and 2 bases from J, leaving 20 bases between. The CDR3 loop spans 17 amino acids. CDR1 is MDHEN, CDR2 SYDVKM, per germline. CDR3 region: CASSSPIVPTLQETQYF. The CDR3 DNA follows: TGTGCCAGCAGTTCCCCCATCGTACCCACCTTACAAGAGACCCAGTACTTC.

This clonotype occurred many times. The V call is TRBV7-2, the J call TRBJ2-3; 9 nucleotides line up with TRBD2. Germline V lookup: CDR1 SGHTA, CDR2 FQGNSA. The CDR3 extends over 15 amino acids. J was trimmed by 3 bases and V by 5 bases; bases with no gene match: 6. The CDR3 reads CASSPVSGGTDTQYF. In nucleotides, the CDR3 is TGTGCCAGCAGCCCCGTTAGCGGGGGAACAGATACGCAGTATTTT.

The chain has TRBV20-1 and TRBJ1-2; D gene uncertain. V lost 0 bases, J lost 8 bases, and 7 bases lay in between. The CDR3 has 11 residues. The germline V gene encodes CDR1 DFQATT and CDR2 SNEGSKA (reference sequence). Here the CDR3 reads CSARDSKGYTF. In DNA, the CDR3 is TGCAGTGCTAGAGATTCCAAGGGCTACACCTTC.

This clonotype has ten or more counts. This sequence joins TRBV7-8 and TRBJ2-3, with TRBD1 matching over 10 bases. The junction had 27 bases not matched to a gene; V was cut back by 5 bases and J by 1 base. Germline-derived CDR1 and CDR2 are SGHVS and FQNEAQ. The CDR3 sequence is 23 residues long. CDR3 in DNA: TGTGCCAGCAGCGGCAGGATAAGGGCCGGGACAGGGGACCGGTATGTCGGCACAGATACGCAGTATTTT. Residues: CASSGRIRAGTGDRYVGTDTQYF.

At least ten counts were recorded for this clonotype. In nucleotides, the CDR3 is TGTGCCAGCAGCCCGGCCGGGACAGGACAGTTCTTC. Translated: CASSPAGTGQFF. This chain uses TRBV12-3 or TRBV12-4 with TRBJ2-1; 8 bases map to TRBD1. The CDR3 runs to 12 residues. The V gene end was trimmed by 6 bases and the J gene end by 13 bases; junction bases not matched to a gene: 8.

V is TRBV11-2 and J is TRBJ2-1, with D perhaps matching TRBD2 (7 bases). V lost 5 bases to trimming and J lost 1 base, with 15 bases between them. CDR1 is SGHAT, CDR2 FQNNGV, per germline. This CDR3 has 16 residues. The CDR3 loop reads CASSTTGRESYNEQFF. CDR3 sequence (DNA): TGTGCCAGCAGCACCACAGGGAGGGAGTCCTACAATGAGCAGTTCTTC.

This rearrangement joins TRBV5-1 to TRBJ2-3; D is undetermined. This CDR3 comprises 17 residues. V shed 4 bases and J shed 2 bases, with 20 bases lying between them. CDR1 and CDR2 from the germline V gene are SGHRS and YFSETQ. CDR3 nucleotide sequence: TGCGCCAGCAGCCCTACCGCCAGGAACCCATTCACAGATACGCAGTATTTT. Encoded protein: CASSPTARNPFTDTQYF.

The chain employs TRBV28 and TRBJ1-6, with a possible D match to TRBD1 (6 bases). The V and J ends lost 5 bases and 3 bases respectively, with 26 bases between them. The V gene's germline CDR1 is MDHEN and CDR2 SYDVKM. This CDR3 is built from 20 residues. CDR3 residues: CASSPYPKGAGVGYNSPLHF. The CDR3, as DNA: TGTGCCAGCAGTCCCTACCCCAAAGGTGCAGGGGTGGGCTATAATTCACCCCTCCACTTT.

This clonotype was picked up a small number of times. The chain uses TRBV6-5 and TRBJ2-1; 10 nucleotides agree with TRBD2. Germline values: CDR1 MNHEY, CDR2 SVGAGI. Trimming at V came to 3 bases and at J to 4 bases, leaving 6 bases not matched to a gene. This CDR3 region has 16 residues. This CDR3 is CASSYLRLAGYNEQFF. CDR3 sequence (DNA): TGTGCCAGCAGTTATCTGAGACTAGCGGGTTACAATGAGCAGTTCTTC.

Many counts were recorded for this clonotype. The chain combines TRBV6-6 with TRBJ2-3; maybe TRBD2 (5 bases). In germline, CDR1 is MNHNY, CDR2 SVGAGI (reference sequence). The CDR3 covers 13 residues. Trimming took 7 bases from V and 0 from J, leaving 8 bases between them. The CDR3 region is CASTAGSTDTQYF. The CDR3 DNA reads TGTGCCAGCACCGCGGGTAGCACAGATACGCAGTATTTT.

V usage is TRBV12-3 or TRBV12-4 and J usage is TRBJ1-2; TRBD1 is a possible D gene (5 bases). The length of the CDR3 is 16 residues. The V gene lost 7 bases and the J gene lost 8 bases, with 26 bases spanning the gap. The CDR3 here is CASTIFDSRRREGYTF. The CDR3 nucleotides read TGTGCCAGCACCATATTCGACAGTAGGAGGAGGGAGGGCTACACCTTC.

In this sample, this clonotype turned up a few times. The chain recombines TRBV7-9 with TRBJ2-7; TRBD2 is a possible D gene (5 bases). Trimming removed 3 bases from V and 6 bases from J, with 15 bases in between. This CDR3 is 14 amino acids long. Germline lookup yields CDR1 SEHNR and CDR2 FQNEAQ (reference sequence). DNA of the CDR3: TGTGCCAGCAGCTTTGGGCTGGTCGGGGTCGAGCAGTACTTC. It specifies CASSFGLVGVEQYF.

This clonotype came up many times. The chain carries TRBV12-3 or TRBV12-4 and TRBJ1-1; D possibly corresponds to TRBD1 (5 bases). There are 15 residues in the CDR3. V lost 6 bases, J lost 0 bases, and 14 bases lay in between. Here the CDR3 reads CASSPPGRLNTEAFF. The CDR3 coding sequence is TGTGCCAGCAGCCCCCCGGGACGGCTGAACACTGAAGCTTTCTTT.